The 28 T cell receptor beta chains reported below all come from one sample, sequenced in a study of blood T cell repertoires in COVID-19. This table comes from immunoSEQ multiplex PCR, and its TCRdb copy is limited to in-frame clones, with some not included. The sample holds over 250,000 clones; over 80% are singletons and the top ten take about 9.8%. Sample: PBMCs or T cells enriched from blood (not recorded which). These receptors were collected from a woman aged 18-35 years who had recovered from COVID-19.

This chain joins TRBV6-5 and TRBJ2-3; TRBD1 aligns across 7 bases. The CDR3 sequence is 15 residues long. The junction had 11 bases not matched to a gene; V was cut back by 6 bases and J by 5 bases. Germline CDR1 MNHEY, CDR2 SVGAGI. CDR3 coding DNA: TGTGCCAGCAGCCGAGGACAGGCCCAGGTAGATACGCAGTATTTT. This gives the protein CASSRGQAQVDTQYF.

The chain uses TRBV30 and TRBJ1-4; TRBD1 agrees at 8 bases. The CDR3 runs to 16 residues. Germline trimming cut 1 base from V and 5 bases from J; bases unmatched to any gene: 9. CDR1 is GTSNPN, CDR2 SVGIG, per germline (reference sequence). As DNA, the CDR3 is TGTGCCTGGAGTGGAACGGCAGGGGGCTTCAATGAAAAACTGTTTTTT. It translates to CAWSGTAGGFNEKLFF.

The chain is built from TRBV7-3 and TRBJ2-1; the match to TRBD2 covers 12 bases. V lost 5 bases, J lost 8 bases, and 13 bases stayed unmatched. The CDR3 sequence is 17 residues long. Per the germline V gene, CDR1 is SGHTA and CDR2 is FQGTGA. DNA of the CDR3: TGTGCCAGCAGCCCGGATTGGGCTAGCGGGAGGGCCGATGAGCAGTTCTTC. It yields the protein CASSPDWASGRADEQFF.

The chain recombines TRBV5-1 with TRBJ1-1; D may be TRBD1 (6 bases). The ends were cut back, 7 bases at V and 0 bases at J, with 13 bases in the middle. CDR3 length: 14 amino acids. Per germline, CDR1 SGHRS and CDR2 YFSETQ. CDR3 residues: CASVRTEMNTEAFF. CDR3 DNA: TGCGCCAGCGTCCGGACAGAGATGAACACTGAAGCTTTCTTT.

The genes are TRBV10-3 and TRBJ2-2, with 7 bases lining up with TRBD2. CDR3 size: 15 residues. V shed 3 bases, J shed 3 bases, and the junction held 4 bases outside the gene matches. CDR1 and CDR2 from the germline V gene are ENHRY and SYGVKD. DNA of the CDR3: TGTGCCATCAGTGAATCGCTAGCGGACACCGGGGAGCTGTTTTTT. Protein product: CAISESLADTGELFF.

Written as DNA, the CDR3 is TGCGCCAGCAGCCAAGATGTAGTCCTCGGGGGGGTCAATAATGAAAAACTGTTTTTT. It codes for CASSQDVVLGGVNNEKLFF. The chain has TRBV4-3 and TRBJ1-4; TRBD1 is a possible D gene (5 bases). Per the germline V gene, CDR1 is LGHNA and CDR2 is YSLEER. V lost 0 bases to trimming and J lost 4 bases, with 21 bases between them. The CDR3 loop spans 19 amino acids.

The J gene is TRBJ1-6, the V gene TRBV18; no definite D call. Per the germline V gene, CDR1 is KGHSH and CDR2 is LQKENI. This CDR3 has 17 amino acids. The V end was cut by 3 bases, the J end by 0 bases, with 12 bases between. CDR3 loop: CASSPREGSSYNSPLHF. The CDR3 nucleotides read TGTGCCAGCTCACCCCGCGAAGGGAGCTCCTATAATTCACCCCTCCACTTT.

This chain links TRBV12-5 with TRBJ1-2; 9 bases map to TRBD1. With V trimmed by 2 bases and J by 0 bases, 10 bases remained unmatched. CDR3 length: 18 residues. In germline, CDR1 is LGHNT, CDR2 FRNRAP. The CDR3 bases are TGTGCTAGTGGTTTGCGTCTTCCGGGACAGGGCCCTAACTATGGCTACACCTTC. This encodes CASGLRLPGQGPNYGYTF.

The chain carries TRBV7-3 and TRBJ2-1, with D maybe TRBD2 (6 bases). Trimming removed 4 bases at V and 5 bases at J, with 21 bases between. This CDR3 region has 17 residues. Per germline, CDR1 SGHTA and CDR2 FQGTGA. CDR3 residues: CASSSRPGRDPDNEQFF. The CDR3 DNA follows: TGTGCCAGCAGCTCACGCCCGGGGCGGGACCCCGACAATGAGCAGTTCTTC.

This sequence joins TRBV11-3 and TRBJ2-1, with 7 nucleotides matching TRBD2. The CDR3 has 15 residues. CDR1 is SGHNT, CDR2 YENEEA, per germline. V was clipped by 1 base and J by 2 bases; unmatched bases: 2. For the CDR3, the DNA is TGTGCCAGCAGCTTAGGGGGAGGGACCTACAATGAGCAGTTCTTC. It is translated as CASSLGGGTYNEQFF. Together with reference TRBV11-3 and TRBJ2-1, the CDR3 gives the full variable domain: EAGVVQSPRYKIIEKKQPVAFWCNPISGHNTLYWYLQNLGQGPELLIRYENEEAVDDSQLPKDRFSAERLKGVDSTLKIQPAELGDSAVYLCASSLGGGTYNEQFFGPGTRLTVL.

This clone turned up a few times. The CDR3 region has the DNA TGTGCCAGTAATAGGGGCGGCGGAGATGAAAAACTGTTTTTT. This encodes CASNRGGGDEKLFF. The chain is built from TRBV19 and TRBJ1-4; D is possibly TRBD1 (5 bases). CDR1 is LNHDA, CDR2 SQIVND, per germline (reference sequence). The CDR3 covers 14 residues. V was pared by 7 bases and J by 6 bases, with 15 bases between.

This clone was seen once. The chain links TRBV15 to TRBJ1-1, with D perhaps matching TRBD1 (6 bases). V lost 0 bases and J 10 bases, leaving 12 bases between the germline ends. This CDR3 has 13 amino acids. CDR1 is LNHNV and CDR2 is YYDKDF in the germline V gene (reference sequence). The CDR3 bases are TGTGCCACCAGCAGAGATCGTGGGGGCTTAGCTTTCTTT. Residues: CATSRDRGGLAFF.

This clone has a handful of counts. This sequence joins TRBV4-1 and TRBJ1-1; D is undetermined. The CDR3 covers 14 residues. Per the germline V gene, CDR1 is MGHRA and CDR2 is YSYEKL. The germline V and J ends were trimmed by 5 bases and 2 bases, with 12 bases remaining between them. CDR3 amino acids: CASSFRLLNTEAFF. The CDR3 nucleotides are TGCGCCAGCAGCTTTAGACTGCTTAACACTGAAGCTTTCTTT.

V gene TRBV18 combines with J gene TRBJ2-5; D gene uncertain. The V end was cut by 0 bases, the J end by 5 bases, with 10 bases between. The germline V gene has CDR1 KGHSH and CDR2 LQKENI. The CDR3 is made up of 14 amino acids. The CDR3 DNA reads TGTGCCAGCTCACCACCTTCAAACACGGAGACCCAGTACTTC. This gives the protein CASSPPSNTETQYF.

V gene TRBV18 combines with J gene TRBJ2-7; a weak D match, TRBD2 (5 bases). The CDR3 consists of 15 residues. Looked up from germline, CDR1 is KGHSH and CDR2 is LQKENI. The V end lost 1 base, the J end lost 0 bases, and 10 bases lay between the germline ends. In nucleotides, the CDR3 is TGTGCCAGCTCACCACTCGGGATTCCCTCCTACGAGCAGTACTTC. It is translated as CASSPLGIPSYEQYF. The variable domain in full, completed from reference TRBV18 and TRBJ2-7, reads NAGVMQNPRHLVRRRGQEARLRCSPMKGHSHVYWYRQLPEEGLKFMVYLQKENIIDESGMPKERFSAEFPKEGPSILRIQQVVRGDSAAYFCASSPLGIPSYEQYFGPGTRLTVT.

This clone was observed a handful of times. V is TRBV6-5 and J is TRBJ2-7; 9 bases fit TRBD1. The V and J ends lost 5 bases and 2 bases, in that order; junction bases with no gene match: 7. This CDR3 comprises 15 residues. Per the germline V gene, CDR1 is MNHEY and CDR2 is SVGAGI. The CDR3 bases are TGTGCCAGCAGTCCTAAAACAGGGGGCGCCTACGAGCAGTACTTC. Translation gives CASSPKTGGAYEQYF.

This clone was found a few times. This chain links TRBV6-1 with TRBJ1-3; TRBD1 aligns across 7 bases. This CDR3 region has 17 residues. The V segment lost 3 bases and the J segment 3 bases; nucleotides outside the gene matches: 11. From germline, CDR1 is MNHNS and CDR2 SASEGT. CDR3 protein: CASSENVGGEFGNTIYF. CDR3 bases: TGTGCCAGCAGTGAGAATGTAGGGGGCGAGTTTGGAAACACCATATATTTT.

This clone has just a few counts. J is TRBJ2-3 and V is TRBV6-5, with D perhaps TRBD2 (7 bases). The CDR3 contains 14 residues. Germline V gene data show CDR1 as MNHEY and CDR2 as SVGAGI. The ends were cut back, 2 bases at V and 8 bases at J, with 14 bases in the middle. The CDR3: CASSYETGGFTQYF. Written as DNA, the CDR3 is TGTGCCAGCAGTTACGAGACGGGGGGCTTTACGCAGTATTTT.

The DNA for the CDR3 is TGTGCCAGCAGACTATGGGCAGGGGAAGTCTACGAGCAGTACTTC. It translates to CASRLWAGEVYEQYF. The chain recombines TRBV6-5 with TRBJ2-7; D is possibly TRBD1 (6 bases). This CDR3 is 15 amino acids long. V was cut by 6 bases and J by 3 bases, with 18 bases left in between. Looked up from germline, CDR1 is MNHEY and CDR2 is SVGAGI.

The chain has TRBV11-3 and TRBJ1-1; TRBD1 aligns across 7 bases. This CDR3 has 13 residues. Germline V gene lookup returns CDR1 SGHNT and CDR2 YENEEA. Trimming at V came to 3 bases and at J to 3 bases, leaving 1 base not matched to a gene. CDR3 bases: TGTGCCAGCAGCTTGCAGGGGGACACTGAAGCTTTCTTT. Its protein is CASSLQGDTEAFF. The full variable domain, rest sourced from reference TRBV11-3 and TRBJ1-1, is EAGVVQSPRYKIIEKKQPVAFWCNPISGHNTLYWYLQNLGQGPELLIRYENEEAVDDSQLPKDRFSAERLKGVDSTLKIQPAELGDSAVYLCASSLQGDTEAFFGQGTRLTVV.

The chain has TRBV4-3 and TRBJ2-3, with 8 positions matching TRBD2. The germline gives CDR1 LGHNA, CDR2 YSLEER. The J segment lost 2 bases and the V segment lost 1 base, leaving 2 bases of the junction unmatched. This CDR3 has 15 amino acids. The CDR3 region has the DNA TGCGCCAGCAGCCAAGGGGGACTAGTCACAGATACGCAGTATTTT. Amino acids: CASSQGGLVTDTQYF.

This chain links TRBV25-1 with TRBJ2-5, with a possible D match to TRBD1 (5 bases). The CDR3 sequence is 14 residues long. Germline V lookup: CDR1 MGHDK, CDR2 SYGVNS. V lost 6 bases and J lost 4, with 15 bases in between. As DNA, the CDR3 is TGTGCCAGCAGCGGAGTCAGGGCCCTAGAGACCCAGTACTTC. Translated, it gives CASSGVRALETQYF.

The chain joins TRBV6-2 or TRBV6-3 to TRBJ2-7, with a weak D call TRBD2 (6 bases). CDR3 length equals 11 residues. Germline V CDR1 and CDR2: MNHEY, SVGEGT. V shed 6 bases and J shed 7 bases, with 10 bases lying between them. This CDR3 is CASSQGGEQYF. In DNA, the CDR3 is TGTGCCAGCAGCCAAGGAGGGGAGCAGTACTTC.

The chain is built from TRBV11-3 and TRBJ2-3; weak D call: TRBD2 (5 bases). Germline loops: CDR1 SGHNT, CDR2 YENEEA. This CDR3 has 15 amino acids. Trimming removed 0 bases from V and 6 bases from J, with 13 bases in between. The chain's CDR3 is CASSLDLGGGDTQYF. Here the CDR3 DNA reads TGTGCCAGCAGCTTAGATCTTGGTGGCGGGGATACGCAGTATTTT.

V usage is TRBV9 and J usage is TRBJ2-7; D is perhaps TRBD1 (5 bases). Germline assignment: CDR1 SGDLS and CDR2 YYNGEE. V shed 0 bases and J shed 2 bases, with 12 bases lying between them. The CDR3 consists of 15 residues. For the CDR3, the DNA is TGTGCCAGCAGCGTAGGTCAGGGTATCCCCTACGAGCAGTACTTC. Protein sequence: CASSVGQGIPYEQYF.

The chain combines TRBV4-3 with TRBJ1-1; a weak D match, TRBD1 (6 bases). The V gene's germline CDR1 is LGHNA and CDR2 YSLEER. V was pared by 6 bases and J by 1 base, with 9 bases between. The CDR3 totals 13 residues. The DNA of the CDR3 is TGCGCCAGCAGACTGGACAGGAACACTGAAGCTTTCTTT. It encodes CASRLDRNTEAFF.

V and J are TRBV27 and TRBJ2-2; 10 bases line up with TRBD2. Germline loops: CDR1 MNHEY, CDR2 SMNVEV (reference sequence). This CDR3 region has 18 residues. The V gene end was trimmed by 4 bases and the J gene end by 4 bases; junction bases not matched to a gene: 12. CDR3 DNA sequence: TGTGCCAGCAGTTCGGTTTGGCTAGCGGGAGAACCCACCGGGGAGCTGTTTTTT. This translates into CASSSVWLAGEPTGELFF.

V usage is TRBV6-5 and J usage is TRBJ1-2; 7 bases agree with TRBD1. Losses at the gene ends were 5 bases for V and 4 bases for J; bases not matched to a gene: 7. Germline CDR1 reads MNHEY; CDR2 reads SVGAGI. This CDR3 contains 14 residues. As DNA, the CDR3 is TGTGCCAGCAGTACGCAGGGGGTGGGCTATGGCTACACCTTC. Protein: CASSTQGVGYGYTF.